This paragraph reports one TCR beta chain. The antigen it recognizes is unknown. No per-base quality is available; no much larger clone lies one base away. The CDR3 numbers 15 residues from cysteine through phenylalanine. The CDR3 DNA has 45 bases and is translated from base 1. CDR1 and CDR2, looked up from the germline V gene (reference sequence), are MNHEY and SMNVEV. V and J are trimmed by 5 bases and 1 base, and the gene matches miss 3 bases of the junction. This entry comes from a study of T cells in lung cancer brain metastases (dated 2018 in TCRdb). With respect to the entire study: Most of the 20 patients had a history of tobacco use, with a median of about 36 pack-years. Nine tenths of the roughly 20 patients received no interval therapy between primary and metastasis resection. DNA integrity number averaged approximately 4 in both primary and metastatic specimens, with no significant difference between sites. The cohort comprised some 20 patients contributing about 40 specimens, one primary lung lesion and one brain metastasis each. The median age of the patients at first diagnosis was about 50 years, and the group included roughly nine males and 11 to 12 females. The median interval between acquisition of the primary specimen and acquisition of the brain metastasis specimen was 348 days. TCR beta CDR3 repertoires were compared between fully resected primary non-small cell lung cancers and paired brain metastases. Paper-wide results and their limitations: The ten most abundant clones accounted for a significantly larger fraction of the repertoire in brain metastases than in primaries, which suggests clonal expansion. DNA fragmentation in the FFPE samples may have kept the complete infiltrating T cell repertoire from being retrieved. Most clones were lesion-specific, with limited overlap between paired lesions (mean Morisita index about 0.25). Effects of preoperative corticosteroids on T cell infiltration in brain metastases could not be controlled. Brain metastases had significantly fewer unique productive clones than paired primaries (median about 1,500 versus 4,500).

Patients had resection either for delayed recurrence of a solitary brain metastasis or for synchronous oligometastatic disease. Patients with a history of multiple malignancies were excluded so that cancers other than NSCLC would not be included. Tumor areas were macrodissected from five deparaffinized 9.5 to 10 um unstained sections, using marked H&E slides as a guide. Every specimen was formalin-fixed and paraffin-embedded (FFPE). The AllPrep DNA/RNA FFPE Kit was used for extraction of genomic DNA. Between roughly 2 and 5.5 ug genomic DNA was input per sample, with paired samples receiving equal DNA input. TCR beta libraries were constructed with the immunoSEQ hsTCRbeta Kit, which uses multiplexed V and J gene primers in two PCR steps. The pooled libraries, together with positive and negative controls, were sequenced on an Illumina MiSeq running a 100-cycle paired-end protocol. From the authors' description of their analysis: The immunoSEQ vendor processed the raw data into normalized, annotated TCR beta repertoire reports. Richness was defined as unique clones by nucleotide sequence, with iChao1 and Efron-Thisted estimators extrapolating total richness. Paired lesions were characterized and compared using Pielou's evenness, Simpson's index, top-ten clone proportional abundance, and the Morisita overlap index. In its TCRdb copy, this immuneACCESS table keeps in-frame sequences only and misses some clones. Where compared with another copy, unresolved V genes explain less than half of these, and the others have no known cause. Clonal size and the V and J genes are those of that table, whereas D and trimming came from the DNA. Recorded for this sample are fewer than 3,500 clones; approximately 90% of them occurred a single time. The ten largest make up around 2.8% of the sample.

The chain links TRBV27 with TRBJ2-3; 10 nucleotides in the junction match TRBD2. Sequencing input: tumor tissue from the primary lung tumor. The cell subset or site label corresponds to: primary lung cancer lesion. This TCR came from a man in his sixties or seventies with non-small cell lung cancer. The bases are TGTGCCAGCAGTAAAGGGACTAGCGGCACAGATACGCAGTATTTT. The resulting protein is CASSKGTSGTDTQYF.